These T cell receptor beta chains were read from a single sample in a study of blood T cell repertoires in COVID-19. The method was immunoSEQ multiplex PCR; TCRdb's version includes in-frame clones alone and lacks a portion of them. The sample has almost 250,000 clones, about 82% seen once. The specimen sequenced was peripheral blood. The source is a woman older than 75 with COVID-19, enrolled during active disease. Each CDR3 is given with its conserved first and last residue. Each record gives: clone size, V gene, D gene, J gene, CDR3 protein, CDR3 DNA. The D gene is left open where the match is weak. Not all rows give a size; the values are once, few, many and, for expanded clones, a class.

.	TRBV5-4	TRBD1	TRBJ1-6	CASSLKGQVDHF	TGTGCCAGCAGCCTGAAAGGACAGGTGGACCACTTT
.	TRBV7-9	.	TRBJ1-4	CASSLGAGENEKLFF	TGTGCCAGCAGCTTAGGGGCCGGGGAAAATGAAAAACTGTTTTTT
.	TRBV19	TRBD1	TRBJ2-5	CASRMRQGIQETQYF	TGTGCCAGTAGAATGCGACAGGGGATCCAAGAGACCCAGTACTTC
.	TRBV24-1	TRBD1	TRBJ2-5	CATSDPRTGQETQYF	TGTGCCACCAGTGATCCCAGGACAGGGCAAGAGACCCAGTACTTC
.	TRBV29-1	TRBD1	TRBJ1-2	CSVAARGTNYGYTF	TGCAGCGTTGCGGCCAGGGGGACTAACTATGGCTACACCTTC
.	TRBV5-1	TRBD1	TRBJ1-2	CASSPGTGGASNYGYTF	TGCGCCAGCAGCCCTGGGACAGGGGGTGCTTCTAACTATGGCTACACCTTC
.	TRBV2	TRBD2	TRBJ2-5	CASSESEAGGLETQYF	TGTGCCAGCAGTGAGAGTGAAGCGGGGGGGTTAGAGACCCAGTACTTC
.	TRBV7-2	.	TRBJ2-3	CASSLGAGASTDTQYF	TGTGCCAGCAGCTTAGGGGCAGGGGCTAGCACAGATACGCAGTATTTT
.	TRBV27	.	TRBJ2-2	CASRTSPRLGTGELFF	TGTGCCAGCAGAACTTCTCCCAGACTAGGCACCGGGGAGCTGTTTTTT
.	TRBV19	.	TRBJ1-6	CASSIPVRQVNYNSPLHF	TGTGCCAGTAGTATTCCGGTCCGACAGGTGAATTATAATTCACCCCTCCACTTT
.	TRBV28	.	TRBJ1-1	CASSLFPMEAFF	TGTGCCAGCAGCCTATTCCCAATGGAAGCTTTCTTT
.	TRBV5-1	.	TRBJ1-2	CASSLQGYNDYGYTF	TGCGCCAGCAGCTTGCAGGGATATAATGACTATGGCTACACCTTC
.	TRBV7-2	.	TRBJ1-3	CASSLAVREVGQGRPGNTIYF	TGTGCCAGCAGCTTAGCGGTAAGGGAGGTCGGTCAGGGCCGCCCTGGAAACACCATATATTTT
.	TRBV6-6	TRBD1	TRBJ2-3	CASNPTGKDTQYF	TGTGCCAGCAACCCGACAGGGAAGGATACGCAGTATTTT
.	TRBV6-2/TRBV6-3	.	TRBJ1-5	CASSYSGGFNQPQHF	TGTGCCAGCAGTTACTCTGGGGGCTTCAATCAGCCCCAGCATTTT
.	TRBV19	TRBD1	TRBJ1-2	CASREPGQGRYGYTF	TGTGCCAGTAGGGAACCGGGACAGGGGAGGTATGGCTACACCTTC
.	TRBV7-9	.	TRBJ2-1	CASSLRGSSYNEQFF	TGTGCCAGCAGCTTACGGGGGAGCTCCTACAATGAGCAGTTCTTC
.	TRBV28	TRBD1	TRBJ1-5	CASSPPRGSDRAREPQHF	TGTGCCAGCAGTCCTCCCAGGGGCTCGGACAGGGCGAGGGAGCCCCAGCATTTT
.	TRBV28	TRBD1	TRBJ1-5	CASRAGGGSNQPQHF	TGTGCCAGCAGAGCAGGGGGCGGGAGCAATCAGCCCCAGCATTTT
.	TRBV2	.	TRBJ2-2	CASSETRNTGELFF	TGTGCCAGCAGTGAAACAAGGAACACCGGGGAGCTGTTTTTT
.	TRBV29-1	.	TRBJ2-5	CSVGGDSRETQYF	TGCAGCGTTGGGGGGGACTCTAGGGAGACCCAGTACTTC
.	TRBV6-5	.	TRBJ1-1	CASRADQLPNTEAFF	TGTGCCAGCAGGGCGGATCAATTGCCCAACACTGAAGCTTTCTTT
.	TRBV10-3	TRBD2	TRBJ2-1	CAIGERGGAGNEQFF	TGTGCCATCGGAGAACGCGGGGGGGCGGGTAATGAGCAGTTCTTC
.	TRBV27	TRBD1	TRBJ2-5	CASRRQGFETQYF	TGTGCCAGCAGAAGACAGGGTTTCGAGACCCAGTACTTC
few	TRBV6-5	.	TRBJ1-5	CASRGAGVGNQPQHF	TGTGCCAGCAGGGGAGCAGGGGTAGGCAATCAGCCCCAGCATTTT
.	TRBV5-4	.	TRBJ1-4	CASSAVSGDKSEKLFF	TGTGCCAGCAGCGCGGTTAGCGGGGATAAGAGTGAAAAACTGTTTTTT
.	TRBV19	TRBD1	TRBJ1-5	CASSTGDRAVAQPQHF	TGTGCCAGTAGTACAGGGGACAGGGCGGTGGCTCAGCCCCAGCATTTT
.	TRBV2	.	TRBJ1-2	CASSEWATKGNYGYTF	TGTGCCAGCAGTGAATGGGCTACAAAGGGGAACTATGGCTACACCTTC
.	TRBV3-1/TRBV3-2	.	TRBJ1-1	CASSQSGGGLTEAFF	TGTGCCAGCAGCCAATCGGGAGGGGGTCTCACTGAAGCTTTCTTT
.	TRBV4-1	TRBD1	TRBJ1-5	CASSPGDRGVGNQPQHF	TGCGCCAGCAGCCCCGGGGACAGGGGGGTCGGGAATCAGCCCCAGCATTTT
.	TRBV9	TRBD1	TRBJ1-2	CASSPDPNRGSDYGYTF	TGTGCCAGCAGCCCCGACCCAAACAGGGGATCCGACTATGGCTACACCTTC
once	TRBV6-5	TRBD1	TRBJ1-1	CASGLQGLEAFF	TGTGCCAGCGGACTACAGGGGCTTGAAGCTTTCTTT
.	TRBV28	.	TRBJ1-4	CASSFGGSSEKLFF	TGTGCCAGCAGTTTCGGGGGGTCCAGTGAAAAACTGTTTTTT
once	TRBV6-1	.	TRBJ1-2	CASSENPTVFYGYTF	TGTGCCAGCAGTGAAAACCCCACAGTGTTTTATGGCTACACCTTC
.	TRBV11-2	.	TRBJ1-1	CASSPSGGRAFF	TGTGCCAGCAGTCCCTCGGGGGGAAGAGCTTTCTTT
once	TRBV5-1	TRBD1	TRBJ2-2	CASSLVPGQGTGELFF	TGCGCCAGCAGCTTGGTGCCGGGACAGGGGACCGGGGAGCTGTTTTTT
.	TRBV28	TRBD2	TRBJ2-3	CASSHHPGLGSDTQYF	TGTGCCAGCAGCCACCACCCGGGACTAGGATCAGATACGCAGTATTTT
.	TRBV18	.	TRBJ2-3	CASSPLRDTQYF	TGTGCCAGCTCACCACTGAGGGATACGCAGTATTTT
.	TRBV6-6	TRBD1	TRBJ1-5	CASSYPTGQIGQPQHF	TGTGCCAGCAGTTACCCGACGGGACAGATTGGTCAGCCCCAGCATTTT
.	TRBV19	.	TRBJ1-1	CASRSSSNSNTEAFF	TGTGCCAGTAGAAGCTCATCCAACTCGAACACTGAAGCTTTCTTT
.	TRBV10-3	.	TRBJ1-3	CAISESTGLSSGNTIYF	TGTGCCATCAGTGAGTCGACAGGCCTAAGCTCTGGAAACACCATATATTTT
.	TRBV3-1/TRBV3-2	TRBD2	TRBJ2-1	CASSGGGTSSFF	TGTGCCAGCAGCGGTGGGGGGACTAGCTCTTTCTTC
few	TRBV2	.	TRBJ1-1	CASSLKRGGTEAFF	TGTGCCAGCAGTCTCAAGCGGGGGGGCACTGAAGCTTTCTTT
.	TRBV14	.	TRBJ2-3	CASSQGGTYGDTQYF	TGTGCCAGCAGCCAAGGGGGCACGTATGGCGATACGCAGTATTTT
.	TRBV27	.	TRBJ2-6	CASTLGGVSSGANVLTF	TGTGCCAGCACTCTAGGGGGGGTCTCCTCTGGGGCCAACGTCCTGACTTTC
.	TRBV18	.	TRBJ1-2	CASSPVRSYTF	TGTGCCAGCTCACCAGTCCGTAGCTACACCTTC